The sequence of this TCR beta chain was determined in a study of tumor-infiltrating lymphocytes in primary liver carcinoma. Constant-region priming of around 500 ng total RNA yielded TCR beta cDNA. Libraries of TCR beta came from three nested multiplex PCR rounds with slightly modified ARM-PCR. In the first two PCR rounds, TRBV1-TRBV30 forward primers were paired with a C-beta reverse primer, and each round lasted approximately 10 cycles. In TCRdb, the multiplex PCR reads were re-called with MiXCR into one record per CDR3 protein. Among about 78,000 distinct CDR3 sequences, over 55% were seen once, and the ten largest hold roughly an eighth. Each 20-30 mg portion of unsorted bulk tissue served as the source for co-extraction of RNA and DNA. CDR1 and CDR2 (germline): SQVTM, ANQGSEA. CDR3 size: 14 residues.

This chain links TRBV29-1 with TRBJ1-1, with 7 bases matching TRBD1. This clonotype was sampled from a woman aged 55 to 70 with primary liver carcinoma and hepatitis B virus infection. Sample: liver tumor tissue from sampling region 4. Subset reported: tumor region T4, right-lateral pole. CDR3 amino acids: CSVMRGQLNTEAFF. The CDR3 nucleotides read TGCAGTGTTATGAGGGGGCAGCTGAACACTGAAGCTTTCTTT.